The rows below give T cell receptor beta chains drawn from one sample of a study of T cells in narcolepsy. Only in-frame clones appear in the TCRdb table, and some are missing; sequencing was by immunoSEQ multiplex PCR. In the table there are 25,000 to 35,000 clones, around 79% of which are singletons. Sequenced sample: CD45RA- memory CD4+ T cells from PBMCs. These receptors were taken from a human donor with narcolepsy. Both conserved end residues are part of each CDR3. D genes are given only for firm matches. For some rows the clone size is stated as once, few or many, or as a class when expanded; others skip it.

J gene: TRBJ1-1; D gene: -; clone size: -; V gene: TRBV5-1; CDR3 length: 13; CDR3 DNA: TGCGCCAGCACGACCCTGGGGAACACTGAAGCTTTCTTT; CDR3 protein: CASTTLGNTEAFF
J gene: TRBJ1-3; D gene: -; clone size: -; V gene: TRBV30; CDR3 length: 13; CDR3 DNA: TGTGCCTGGACCTACGATACTGGAAACACCATATATTTT; CDR3 protein: CAWTYDTGNTIYF
J gene: TRBJ2-7; D gene: -; clone size: -; V gene: TRBV19; CDR3 length: 13; CDR3 DNA: TGTGCCAGTAGTCCGGCGAGGGATCGCGAGCAGTACTTC; CDR3 protein: CASSPARDREQYF
J gene: TRBJ2-5; D gene: TRBD1; clone size: -; V gene: TRBV9; CDR3 length: 17; CDR3 DNA: TGTGCCAGCAGCGTAGCTGGCGACAGGGTCGGGCAAGAGACCCAGTACTTC; CDR3 protein: CASSVAGDRVGQETQYF
J gene: TRBJ2-7; D gene: TRBD2; clone size: few; V gene: TRBV7-2; CDR3 length: 14; CDR3 DNA: TGTGCCAGCAGCAAACTCGGGACTAGCCTCGAGCAGTACTTC; CDR3 protein: CASSKLGTSLEQYF
J gene: TRBJ2-2; D gene: -; clone size: -; V gene: TRBV7-9; CDR3 length: 14; CDR3 DNA: TGTGCCAGCAGCTTGGGATGGGCGACCGGGGAGCTGTTTTTT; CDR3 protein: CASSLGWATGELFF
J gene: TRBJ1-1; D gene: TRBD1; clone size: -; V gene: TRBV19; CDR3 length: 17; CDR3 DNA: TGTGCCAGTAGTATACCGGGACAGGGGCCAAGGGGCACTGAAGCTTTCTTT; CDR3 protein: CASSIPGQGPRGTEAFF
J gene: TRBJ2-3; D gene: TRBD2; clone size: few; V gene: TRBV19; CDR3 length: 16; CDR3 DNA: TGTGCCAGTAGTATTGCTAGCGGGAGTAGCACAGATACGCAGTATTTT; CDR3 protein: CASSIASGSSTDTQYF
J gene: TRBJ1-2; D gene: -; clone size: -; V gene: TRBV6-1; CDR3 length: 16; CDR3 DNA: TGTGCCAGCAGTGAAGCGTTAGGCAGGGGCGGCTATGGCTACACCTTC; CDR3 protein: CASSEALGRGGYGYTF
J gene: TRBJ2-7; D gene: -; clone size: -; V gene: TRBV5-1; CDR3 length: 15; CDR3 DNA: TGCGCCAGCAGCCCCCGGGGACCCAGCTCCTACGAGCAGTACTTC; CDR3 protein: CASSPRGPSSYEQYF
J gene: TRBJ2-7; D gene: TRBD1; clone size: -; V gene: TRBV27; CDR3 length: 17; CDR3 DNA: TGTGCCAGCAGTTTGGCGACGGCGGGACAGGGTCCGAGGGAGCAGTACTTC; CDR3 protein: CASSLATAGQGPREQYF
J gene: TRBJ2-5; D gene: TRBD2; clone size: -; V gene: TRBV5-1; CDR3 length: 16; CDR3 DNA: TGCGCCAGCAGCTTGTTTGCTAGCGGGGGGGAAGAGACCCAGTACTTC; CDR3 protein: CASSLFASGGEETQYF
J gene: TRBJ1-2; D gene: -; clone size: -; V gene: TRBV7-9; CDR3 length: 13; CDR3 DNA: TGTGCCAGCAGCCCGTCCCGGATCTATGGCTACACCTTC; CDR3 protein: CASSPSRIYGYTF
J gene: TRBJ2-1; D gene: TRBD2; clone size: -; V gene: TRBV9; CDR3 length: 16; CDR3 DNA: TGTGCCAGCAGCGTAGGGTGGGGAGGGTCCTACGATGAGCAGTTCTTC; CDR3 protein: CASSVGWGGSYDEQFF
J gene: TRBJ2-7; D gene: TRBD2; clone size: -; V gene: TRBV7-2; CDR3 length: 15; CDR3 DNA: TGTGCCAGCAGCACGAGAAGCGGGAGTGAATACGAGCAGTACTTC; CDR3 protein: CASSTRSGSEYEQYF
J gene: TRBJ2-2; D gene: TRBD2; clone size: few; V gene: TRBV10-1; CDR3 length: 20; CDR3 DNA: TGCGCCAGCAGTGAAGGCAGGGGGCTCAGACTAGCGGGCGGGGCCGGGGAGCTGTTTTTT; CDR3 protein: CASSEGRGLRLAGGAGELFF